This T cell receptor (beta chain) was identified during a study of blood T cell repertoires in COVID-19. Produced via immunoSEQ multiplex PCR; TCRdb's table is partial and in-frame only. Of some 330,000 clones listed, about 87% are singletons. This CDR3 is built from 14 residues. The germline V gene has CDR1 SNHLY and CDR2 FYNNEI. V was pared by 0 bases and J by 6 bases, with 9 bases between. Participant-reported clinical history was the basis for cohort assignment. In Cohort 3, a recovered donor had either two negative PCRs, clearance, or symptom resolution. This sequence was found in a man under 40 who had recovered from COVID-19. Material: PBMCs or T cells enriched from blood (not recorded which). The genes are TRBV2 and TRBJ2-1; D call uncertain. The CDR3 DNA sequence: TGTGCCAGCAGTGAAGCAACTTGGAGCAATGAGCAGTTCTTC. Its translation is CASSEATWSNEQFF.